This T cell receptor beta chain was captured by sequencing in a study of read filtering for tumor transcriptome and immune sequencing (TCRdb year 2020). Regarding the complete study: The cohort had around 18 male and more than 11 female patients with a mean age of roughly 70 years, ranging from roughly 40 to 90. After DNase treatment, whole-transcriptome libraries were prepared with the TruSeq RNA Access Library Prep Kit. As a main aim, a read-filtering strategy for immune repertoire data was addressed, with the specific question being whether clonotypes supported by a single read should be removed. Per sample, about 3.5 to 10.27 million TCR-region mapped reads were obtained with IR-seq, compared with only roughly 80 to 1273 with RNA-seq. TCR repertoires obtained by targeted immune repertoire sequencing and by bulk whole-transcriptome sequencing performed on the same bone marrow samples were compared. Under revised international staging, roughly 8 patients fell into R-ISS I, more than 15 into R-ISS II and six or seven into R-ISS III. Paper-wide results and their limitations: The correlation between IR-seq and RNA-seq shared clonotype proportions rose when single-read clonotypes were removed. Compared with RNA-seq, IR-seq captured clonotypes at much higher depth and more reliably, and a smaller IR-seq throughput was enough to identify most shared clonotypes. In IR-seq, single-read clonotypes were approximately 82% of clonotypes but approximately 4% of total reads; in RNA-seq they were over 65% of clonotypes and about 41% of reads. The sorted CD138-negative fraction was composed of a mixed bone marrow immune population rather than of purified T cells.

TCR libraries were constructed from 400 ng RNA using the Immunoverse kit, and molecular barcoded adaptors covering alpha/delta and beta/gamma chains were employed. TCR library preparation used the same RNA that went into transcriptome sequencing. An Illumina HiSeq 4000 with 2 x 150 cycles was used to sequence the TCR libraries. Concerning the study's data processing: MiXCR aligned TCR reads to human V, D, J and C references and assembled the aligned reads into CDR3 clonotypes, with quality filtering and error correction included. The tcR package in R was used for analysis of clonotype counts and gene usage diversity. For inspection of raw mapping reads, RNA-seq reads were mapped by STAR aligner version 2.5.3a onto GRCh37 of the human genome. To test how sequencing depth affects detected clonotypes, IR-seq fastq files were randomly downsampled with Seqtk 1.3. TCRdb passed the public sequencing reads through fastp at Q25 and MiXCR, retaining productive beta sequences. Duplicate CDR3 protein sequences are folded into a single record with the most common DNA and genes. The V and J calls come from TCRdb's annotation, not from the publication. The table for this sample lists some 130,000 distinct CDR3 sequences; about 13% of them were counted only once. Roughly 7.6% of the sample belongs to the ten largest clones.

Every patient had bone marrow sampled at the time of active disease. Ficoll-Hypaque density gradient centrifugation was used to isolate the bone marrow mononuclear cells. Myeloma plasma cells were removed and CD138-negative cells were obtained by negative selection following labeling with CD138 magnetic microbeads on a MACS separator. Purity of the isolated cells was checked by flow cytometry on an Attune NxT using CD138 antibodies. TRIzol reagent was used to extract total RNA, which was then quantified with a NanoDrop spectrophotometer. For each patient, paired RNA-seq and IR-seq were run on the CD138-negative bone marrow sample from that patient. The CDR3 goes from the cysteine to the phenylalanine over 14 residues. Just the 42-base CDR3 DNA is kept, in frame starting at base 1. Per the germline V gene, MNHEY is the CDR1 and SVGEGT is the CDR2. Note on this clonotype: Its recognized antigen is unknown. Germline is not matched at one junction end, which may reflect a read error.

Sequencing was carried out using a population of CD138-negative cells sorted from bone marrow. The intended sense of this specimen's cell subset or site label: bone marrow mononuclear cells depleted of CD138+ plasma/myeloma cells by negative magnetic selection. The sequence was collected from a donor aged 40 or over with multiple myeloma. The chain is made from TRBV6-2 or TRBV6-3 and TRBJ2-1; the D gene is perhaps TRBD2, on 6 matching bases. CDR3 loop: CASGTSRVYNERFF. The DNA sequence is as follows: TGTGCCAGTGGGACTTCAAGGGTGTACAATGAGCGGTTCTTC.